Listed below are T cell receptor beta chains from one sample, sequenced in a study of TIL therapy for anti-PD-1-resistant metastatic lung cancer. Generated by immunoSEQ multiplex PCR, the TCRdb table keeps only in-frame clones and is missing some. The repertoire has roughly 50,000 clones, less than 75% of them found once; the top ten carry approximately 5.6%. The material was tumor tissue, obtained at baseline. These receptors all come from a person between 25 and 79 years old with non-small cell lung cancer. Both conserved end residues are part of each CDR3. Fields, in order: J gene, D gene, V gene, CDR3 length, clone size, CDR3 DNA, CDR3 protein. D genes are given only for firm matches. Where a row states a size, it is once, few, many or the class of an expanded clone; other rows omit it.

TRBJ2-7	NA	TRBV19	13	NA	TGTGCCAGTAGTATGGGGGGACCCTACGAGCAGTACTTC	CASSMGGPYEQYF
TRBJ1-4	TRBD1	TRBV28	15	NA	TGTGCCAGCAGTACACAGGGGGCAACTAATGAAAAACTGTTTTTT	CASSTQGATNEKLFF
TRBJ1-2	TRBD1	TRBV7-8	16	NA	TGTGCCAGCAGCTCCAACCTCCGGGACAGCCTCTATGGCTACACCTTC	CASSSNLRDSLYGYTF
TRBJ1-5	TRBD1	TRBV27	16	NA	TGTGCCAGCAGTTTAGGTATTCAGGGGGGCAATCAGCCCCAGCATTTT	CASSLGIQGGNQPQHF
TRBJ1-1	TRBD1	TRBV27	14	NA	TGTGCCAGCAGATCGGGACAGGGTCCTGAGGAAGCTTTCTTT	CASRSGQGPEEAFF
TRBJ1-3	NA	TRBV30	14	NA	TGTGCCTGGATTCCTATCGGGGGTGGATACACCATATATTTT	CAWIPIGGGYTIYF
TRBJ1-2	TRBD1	TRBV6-4	13	NA	TGTGCCAGCAGTTACACAGGGGGCAGTGGCTACACCTTC	CASSYTGGSGYTF
TRBJ1-3	NA	TRBV2	20	once	TGTGCCAGCAGTACTCGACAGGTCTATGTCAACGAGGAAACTGGAAACACCATATATTTT	CASSTRQVYVNEETGNTIYF
TRBJ1-3	NA	TRBV30	12	NA	TGTGCCTGGAATGAAGGAGGAAACACCATATATTTT	CAWNEGGNTIYF
TRBJ1-6	NA	TRBV6-1	17	NA	TGTGCCAGCAGTGGTGCAGGGGTAACTTCTTACGGTTCACCCCTCCACTTT	CASSGAGVTSYGSPLHF
TRBJ2-7	TRBD2	TRBV4-1	19	NA	TGCGCCAGCAGCCAGCAAAGGGCTGCGGTGAATGGCGGGAGTCGGGAGCAGTACTTC	CASSQQRAAVNGGSREQYF
TRBJ2-7	NA	TRBV28	15	NA	TGTGCCAGCAGCCATATAAGGGACCGATCCTACGAGCAGTACTTC	CASSHIRDRSYEQYF
TRBJ2-3	TRBD2	TRBV19	17	NA	TGTGCCAGCCAAAGACTAGCGGGGGAGTTAAGCACAGATACGCAGTATTTT	CASQRLAGELSTDTQYF
TRBJ2-7	NA	TRBV14	16	NA	TGTGCCAGCAGCCACCACTTGCCAAGTGGGCTCTACGAGCAGTACTTC	CASSHHLPSGLYEQYF
TRBJ1-3	NA	TRBV4-3	16	once	TGCGCCAGCAGCCCTTCCCATTCGGCCTCTGGAAACACCATATATTTT	CASSPSHSASGNTIYF
TRBJ2-7	NA	TRBV4-3	15	NA	TGCGCCAGCAGCCAAGATTTGGGGGCAATGTACGAGCAGTACTTC	CASSQDLGAMYEQYF
TRBJ2-7	TRBD2	TRBV7-3	15	few	TGTGCCAGCAGCATCCTAGCGGGGGGGCTCCACGAGCAGTACTTC	CASSILAGGLHEQYF
TRBJ1-1	NA	TRBV30	13	NA	TGTGCCTGGAGTGTAACCCTGCCCACTGAAGCTTTCTTT	CAWSVTLPTEAFF
TRBJ2-1	NA	TRBV11-3	14	NA	TGTGCCAGCAGCCCTTGGGGCCGCCACAATGAGCAGTTCTTC	CASSPWGRHNEQFF
TRBJ2-5	NA	TRBV10-2	14	NA	TGCGCCAGCAGCCCGGCCGGTGGGGGAGAGACCCAGTACTTC	CASSPAGGGETQYF
TRBJ2-1	TRBD2	TRBV5-1	15	NA	TGCGCCAGCAGCTCGGGACTAGGGGAACTCAATGAGCAGTTCTTC	CASSSGLGELNEQFF
TRBJ1-2	NA	TRBV28	11	few	TGTGCCAGCAACCGCAGTTATGGCTACACCTTC	CASNRSYGYTF
TRBJ1-5	NA	TRBV28	15	NA	TGTGCCAGCACCGCTCCGACGGCATTCAATCAGCCCCAGCATTTT	CASTAPTAFNQPQHF
TRBJ2-2	NA	TRBV7-9	16	NA	TGTGCCAGCAGCTACGGACATGACCCCGGACCCGGGGAGCTGTTTTTT	CASSYGHDPGPGELFF
TRBJ2-5	TRBD1	TRBV5-4	13	NA	TGTGCCAGCACCCAACGACAGGGTGAGACCCAGTACTTC	CASTQRQGETQYF
TRBJ2-7	NA	TRBV11-2	13	NA	TGTGCCAGCAGCTTAATCGGCCAGAACGAGCAGTACTTC	CASSLIGQNEQYF
TRBJ1-2	NA	TRBV6-5	12	once	TGTGCCAGCAGTTATGTGGACTATGGCTACACCTTC	CASSYVDYGYTF
TRBJ2-7	TRBD2	TRBV4-2	16	NA	TGTGCCAGCAGCCAAGTAATCGCTAGCGGTTCCTACGAGCAGTACTTC	CASSQVIASGSYEQYF
TRBJ1-4	TRBD1	TRBV5-5	15	NA	TGTGCCAGCAGCTTGGCCGGGACAGTTTCCGAAAAACTGTTTTTT	CASSLAGTVSEKLFF
TRBJ2-2	TRBD2	TRBV7-2	14	NA	TGTGCCAGCAGTCCTAGCGGGAGCGCCGGGGAGCTGTTTTTT	CASSPSGSAGELFF
TRBJ2-1	TRBD2	TRBV9	18	NA	TGTGCCAGCAGCGTAGAGATTAGTCTAGCGGGAGATGGGAATGAGCAGTTCTTC	CASSVEISLAGDGNEQFF
TRBJ2-3	TRBD2	TRBV29-1	15	NA	TGCAGCGTTGCCGGCCTAGCGGGGAGCACAGATACGCAGTATTTT	CSVAGLAGSTDTQYF
TRBJ2-7	NA	TRBV6-5	15	NA	TGTGCCAGCAGTTCTTTCGCTGGGACCGGAAACGAGCAGTACTTC	CASSSFAGTGNEQYF
TRBJ2-5	NA	TRBV5-1	15	few	TGCGCCAGCAGCTGGCTACCCGACAGCCGAGAGACCCAGTACTTC	CASSWLPDSRETQYF
TRBJ1-1	NA	TRBV10-3	11	NA	TGTGCCATCAGCCACACTGCTGAAGCTTTCTTT	CAISHTAEAFF
TRBJ2-5	TRBD2	TRBV7-9	13	NA	TGTGCCAGTTGGCGGGGGGGCCTCGAGACCCAGTACTTC	CASWRGGLETQYF
TRBJ2-6	NA	TRBV5-5	18	once	TGTGCCAGCAGCTCCGGGCCCGTTTGGGGATCTGGGGCCAACGTCCTGACTTTC	CASSSGPVWGSGANVLTF